The source of this TCR beta chain is a study of metastatic and nonmetastatic thyroid tumors. Across the study: For malignant and benign thyroid patients, tumor or nodule tissue and blood were the sources whose repertoires were compared.

Study-wide points: The reported finding was significantly higher TCR beta diversity in malignant thyroid tumors relative to benign nodules, in blood and tumor.

After removal of 3 bases from V and 2 bases from J, the junction contained 2 bases not matched to a gene. Germline lookup yields CDR1 SGHAT and CDR2 FQDESV (reference sequence). CDR3 length equals 15 residues. This clone occurred many times. Its antigen is currently unknown. All patients were treatment-naive before thyroid surgery. Source study methods: Variation in CDR3 across clinicopathological groups served as the basis for constructing a distant-metastasis classifier in papillary thyroid cancer. TCRdb re-analyzed the PCR reads through MiXCR. TCRdb's processing, not the study's, gives the V and J calls here. This sample carries about 25,000 clones, 20% of them seen once, and the ten largest clones take around 4.5%.

The chain joins TRBV11-1 to TRBJ2-1; 9 bases are shared with TRBD2. The sequenced sample consisted of adjacent normal tissue. The receptor was derived from a female donor with papillary thyroid cancer or a benign thyroid nodule (not recorded which). Some clones in this sample may be carry-over from other donors' samples. CDR3 protein: CASSFIAGAYNEQFF. The CDR3 DNA reads as TGTGCCAGCAGCTTCATAGCGGGGGCCTACAATGAGCAGTTCTTC.